The 28 T cell receptor beta chains in this list originate from one sample, sequenced in a study of T cell responses to AZD1222 COVID-19 vaccine. Only in-frame clones appear in the TCRdb table, and some are missing; sequencing was by immunoSEQ multiplex PCR. The sample yields more than 150,000 clones, less than 95% seen once. The source was peripheral blood, collected on day 0 of AZD1222 vaccination. These receptors came from an adult in good health.

The CDR3 region has the DNA TGTGCCATCAGTGATTCAACAGGGACAACCGGGGAGCTGTTTTTT. Encoded protein: CAISDSTGTTGELFF. The V and J genes are TRBV10-3 and TRBJ2-2, with a weak D call TRBD1 (6 bases). The CDR3 has 15 amino acids. Germline V gene sequence: CDR1 ENHRY, CDR2 SYGVKD. The V end lost 3 bases, the J end lost 5 bases, and 13 bases lay between the germline ends.

Of note for this clone: Other DNA sequences in the same sample also yield this CDR3. The rearrangement links TRBV18 to TRBJ1-3; the D is unclear. Germline values: CDR1 KGHSH, CDR2 LQKENI. This CDR3 has 12 amino acids. Between the trimmed V and J ends, which lost 2 bases and 3 bases, there was a span of 2 bases. The CDR3 nucleotides read TGTGCCAGCTCACCAGATGGAAACACCATATATTTT. It codes for CASSPDGNTIYF.

This rearrangement joins TRBV5-1 to TRBJ1-2; D unclear. CDR3 length: 12 residues. The germline V gene encodes CDR1 SGHRS and CDR2 YFSETQ. Trimming pared 0 bases from V and 8 bases from J, leaving 8 bases between. Here the CDR3 reads CASSLALDGYTF. The CDR3 DNA follows: TGCGCCAGCAGCTTGGCCCTAGACGGCTACACCTTC.

This chain links TRBV28 with TRBJ2-7, with D perhaps TRBD1 (5 bases). CDR1 is MDHEN, CDR2 SYDVKM, per germline. The CDR3 loop spans 17 amino acids. With 8 bases removed from V and 0 bases from J, the gap between germline ends came to 23 bases. This CDR3 is CASRSGAHSSSSYEQYF. As DNA, the CDR3 is TGTGCCAGCCGTAGTGGGGCCCACAGTTCCAGCTCCTACGAGCAGTACTTC.

V is TRBV6-5 and J is TRBJ1-6; 7 bases align to TRBD1. The V and J ends lost 2 bases and 4 bases, in that order; junction bases with no gene match: 5. Germline CDR1 MNHEY, CDR2 SVGAGI. The CDR3 length is 16 residues. CDR3 region: CASSYGGGSYNSPLHF. CDR3 DNA sequence: TGTGCCAGCAGTTACGGAGGGGGCAGTTATAATTCACCCCTCCACTTT.

V and J are TRBV18 and TRBJ1-1, with TRBD1 identical over 7 bases. Germline V CDR1 and CDR2: KGHSH, LQKENI. The V segment lost 5 bases and the J segment 3 bases; nucleotides outside the gene matches: 6. This CDR3 region has 14 residues. DNA of the CDR3: TGTGCCAGCTCAGCGAGACAGGGTGACACTGAAGCTTTCTTT. It yields the protein CASSARQGDTEAFF.

The rearrangement links TRBV7-3 to TRBJ1-1, with D unclear. CDR3 length: 14 amino acids. Trimming left V 2 bases short and J 3 bases short, with 10 bases between. Germline CDR1 SGHTA, CDR2 FQGTGA. This chain's CDR3 is CASSLFGGDTEAFF. For the CDR3, the DNA is TGTGCCAGCAGCTTATTCGGTGGGGACACTGAAGCTTTCTTT.

This clone has a count of ten or more. The V and J genes are TRBV9 and TRBJ2-3, with D possibly matching TRBD1 (6 bases). This CDR3 region has 16 residues. The V gene's germline CDR1 is SGDLS and CDR2 YYNGEE. With 0 bases removed from V and 0 bases from J, the gap between germline ends came to 11 bases. DNA for the CDR3: TGTGCCAGCAGCGTAGTAGGGGGTTCTAGCACAGATACGCAGTATTTT. It translates to CASSVVGGSSTDTQYF.

The V and J genes are TRBV7-9 and TRBJ1-1, with 7 positions matching TRBD1. Trimming took 1 base from V and 4 from J; bases not matched to a gene: 3. This CDR3 is built from 14 residues. Germline-derived CDR1 and CDR2 are SEHNR and FQNEAQ (reference sequence). CDR3 region: CASSLGAGGTEAFF. CDR3 coding DNA: TGTGCCAGCAGCTTAGGAGCAGGGGGCACTGAAGCTTTCTTT.

This clone was observed a single time. The rearrangement uses TRBV19 and TRBJ2-5; 13 bases map to TRBD2. Germline loops: CDR1 LNHDA, CDR2 SQIVND (reference sequence). The V gene end was trimmed by 8 bases and the J gene end by 1 base; junction bases not matched to a gene: 7. This CDR3 contains 16 residues. The CDR3 nucleotides are TGTGCCAGTCGACTAGCGGGGGGCCGCATCCAAGAGACCCAGTACTTC. It translates to CASRLAGGRIQETQYF.

The chain has TRBV18 and TRBJ2-1; D ambiguous. The CDR3 loop spans 14 amino acids. Germline CDR1 KGHSH, CDR2 LQKENI. The germline V and J ends were trimmed by 4 bases and 0 bases, with 7 bases remaining between them. The chain's CDR3 is CASSLRDSYNEQFF. CDR3 nucleotide sequence: TGTGCCAGCTCACTAAGGGACTCCTACAATGAGCAGTTCTTC.

The V and J genes are TRBV6-5 and TRBJ1-1; D remains ambiguous. CDR1 and CDR2 (germline): MNHEY, SVGAGI. Trimming cost V 2 bases and J 1 base, with 8 bases left between them. The CDR3 spans 14 residues. This CDR3 is CASSYTGANTEAFF. The CDR3 DNA reads TGTGCCAGCAGTTACACGGGAGCGAACACTGAAGCTTTCTTT.

The chain employs TRBV19 and TRBJ2-5; 11 bases match TRBD2. Trimming took 6 bases from V and 3 from J; bases not matched to a gene: 3. The CDR3 extends over 14 amino acids. Germline V CDR1 and CDR2: LNHDA, SQIVND (reference sequence). The CDR3 reads CASSPGLAEETQYF. CDR3 DNA: TGTGCCAGTAGCCCGGGACTAGCGGAAGAGACCCAGTACTTC.

J is TRBJ1-1 and V is TRBV6-4, with 7 positions matching TRBD1. The CDR3 is 15 amino acids. Unmatched junction bases numbered 9, after V lost 8 bases and J lost 0 bases. The germline V gene has CDR1 MRHNA and CDR2 SNTAGT. The CDR3 loop reads CASPTVTGMNTEAFF. The CDR3 DNA sequence: TGTGCCAGCCCCACCGTGACAGGGATGAACACTGAAGCTTTCTTT.

This clone occurred a few times. This chain links TRBV19 with TRBJ2-7; tentative D call: TRBD1 (6 bases). Between the trimmed V and J ends, which lost 6 bases and 1 base, there was a span of 13 bases. CDR1 is LNHDA, CDR2 SQIVND, per germline (reference sequence). The CDR3 length is 14 residues. Here the CDR3 DNA reads TGTGCCAGTAGAACTACAGGGTATTCCTACGAGCAGTACTTC. It yields the protein CASRTTGYSYEQYF.

The chain has TRBV7-2 and TRBJ2-1; maybe TRBD2 (7 bases). The CDR3 runs to 16 residues. Trimming removed 0 bases at V and 5 bases at J, with 14 bases between. CDR1 and CDR2 from the germline V gene are SGHTA and FQGNSA. CDR3 DNA: TGTGCCAGCAGCTTAGCATGGGGGGGCCTTAACAATGAGCAGTTCTTC. This translates into CASSLAWGGLNNEQFF.

The chain links TRBV19 to TRBJ2-2; the D is unclear. Deletions cut 4 bases from V and 0 bases from J, with 9 bases between. In germline, CDR1 is LNHDA, CDR2 SQIVND (reference sequence). The length of the CDR3 is 15 residues. The CDR3 reads CASSTWRSNTGELFF. CDR3 DNA sequence: TGTGCCAGTAGTACATGGAGATCGAACACCGGGGAGCTGTTTTTT.

This sequence joins TRBV24-1 and TRBJ1-2; 9 nucleotides agree with TRBD1. In germline, CDR1 is KGHDR, CDR2 SFDVKD. The CDR3 consists of 13 residues. With V trimmed by 7 bases and J by 7 bases, 6 bases remained unmatched. CDR3 amino acids: CATSTDRGSGYTF. The DNA for the CDR3 is TGTGCCACCAGCACTGACAGGGGGAGTGGCTACACCTTC.

The chain is built from TRBV11-3 and TRBJ2-4; D is tentatively TRBD1 or TRBD2 (5 bases each). Germline assignment: CDR1 SGHNT and CDR2 YENEEA. The CDR3 is made up of 13 amino acids. V was cut by 4 bases and J by 11 bases, with 15 bases left in between. The CDR3 spells CASSSPGRGVQYF. The CDR3 coding sequence is TGTGCCAGCAGCTCTCCGGGGCGAGGGGTTCAGTACTTC.

V gene TRBV5-1 combines with J gene TRBJ1-5, with D unclear. CDR3 length equals 14 residues. Germline V lookup: CDR1 SGHRS, CDR2 YFSETQ. The V gene lost 4 bases and the J gene lost 10 bases, with 18 bases spanning the gap. The DNA for the CDR3 is TGCGCCAGCAGCCCCGATGGGGATCCGGCACCCCAGCATTTT. This codes for CASSPDGDPAPQHF.

This clone was picked up a small number of times. V and J are TRBV28 and TRBJ2-2, with D unclear. Germline CDR1 is MDHEN and CDR2 is SYDVKM. CDR3 length: 13 residues. V shed 8 bases and J shed 0 bases, with 7 bases lying between them. The CDR3 nucleotides read TGTGCCAGCTACTCGCCGAACACCGGGGAGCTGTTTTTT. This gives the protein CASYSPNTGELFF.

V usage is TRBV28 and J usage is TRBJ2-7; a weak D match, TRBD2 (7 bases). Between the trimmed V and J ends, which lost 6 bases and 3 bases, there was a span of 15 bases. This CDR3 region has 14 residues. Germline V gene data show CDR1 as MDHEN and CDR2 as SYDVKM. The CDR3 DNA reads TGTGCCAGCAGCCAAAGGGGGGGGAACTACGAGCAGTACTTC. Translation: CASSQRGGNYEQYF.

The chain uses TRBV27 and TRBJ2-5; perhaps TRBD1 as D (6 bases). The CDR3 sequence is 14 residues long. CDR1 and CDR2 (germline): MNHEY, SMNVEV (reference sequence). Trimming shortened V by 2 bases and J by 5 bases, and 12 bases separated the two germline ends. The CDR3 region has the DNA TGTGCCAGCAGTTTACAAGGTCAGGGGGAGACCCAGTACTTC. Translated, it gives CASSLQGQGETQYF.

The chain combines TRBV11-1 with TRBJ1-6; D is possibly TRBD1 (6 bases). This CDR3 is 16 amino acids long. Looked up from germline, CDR1 is SGHAT and CDR2 is FQDESV (reference sequence). V lost 2 bases, J lost 1 base, and 9 bases lay in between. Here the CDR3 DNA reads TGTGCCAGCAGCTTAATGAGGGGGTCCTATAATTCACCCCTCCACTTT. This codes for CASSLMRGSYNSPLHF.

The chain employs TRBV7-9 and TRBJ1-2; TRBD1 aligns across 7 bases. Trimming took 5 bases from V and 0 from J; bases not matched to a gene: 3. Germline V gene data show CDR1 as SEHNR and CDR2 as FQNEAQ (reference sequence). CDR3 length: 14 amino acids. The CDR3 DNA sequence: TGTGCCAGCAGCACGGGACAGTCTAACTATGGCTACACCTTC. This codes for CASSTGQSNYGYTF.

The gene calls are TRBV12-3 or TRBV12-4 and TRBJ2-1; maybe TRBD2 (6 bases). V shed 2 bases and J shed 10 bases, with 12 bases lying between them. The CDR3 spans 13 residues. In DNA, the CDR3 is TGTGCCAGCAGTTTAATGGGGGGAGTAGAGCAGTTCTTC. Protein: CASSLMGGVEQFF.

This chain connects TRBV28 to TRBJ1-5; 7 bases line up with TRBD1. This CDR3 region has 17 residues. Germline V gene lookup returns CDR1 MDHEN and CDR2 SYDVKM. The V gene end was trimmed by 2 bases and the J gene end by 1 base; junction bases not matched to a gene: 8. The CDR3 DNA sequence: TGTGCCAGCAGTTTACCCCGACAGGGCTGGAGCAATCAGCCCCAGCATTTT. Translation: CASSLPRQGWSNQPQHF.

V and J are TRBV6-5 and TRBJ2-5; the D gene is possibly TRBD2 (6 bases). Germline lookup yields CDR1 MNHEY and CDR2 SVGAGI. V was cut by 8 bases and J by 7 bases, with 11 bases left in between. The CDR3 sequence is 11 residues long. This CDR3 reads CASSPGGTQYF. In DNA, the CDR3 is TGTGCCAGCTCGCCCGGGGGGACCCAGTACTTC.